The rows below give T cell receptor beta chains drawn from one sample of a study of response to subunit inactivated influenza vaccine. Using its own MiXCR run on the RT-PCR reads, TCRdb lists one record per CDR3 protein. The sample shows about 780,000 distinct CDR3 sequences, roughly 18% of them seen only once. Here the sequenced sample was PBMCs from blood, taken 4 to 6 days after vaccination. These receptors were taken from a man aged 45-65 years who received an inactivated influenza vaccine. Each CDR3 is given with its conserved first and last residue. The D gene is left open where the match is weak. Size tells how often a clone was seen (once, few, many) or the class of an expanded clone, and some rows leave it out.

CDR3,DNA,V,D,J,size
CASSYSRANSYNEQFF,TGTGCCAGCAGTTACTCGAGGGCCAACTCCTACAATGAGCAGTTCTTC,TRBV6-5,.,TRBJ2-1,few
CSARDRRGRTYEQYF,TGCAGTGCTAGAGATCGTCGCGGGAGGACCTACGAGCAGTACTTC,TRBV20-1,TRBD2,TRBJ2-7,many
CASSVTVGTNYGYTF,TGTGCCAGCAGCGTTACAGTAGGAACTAACTATGGCTACACCTTC,TRBV6-2/TRBV6-3,.,TRBJ1-2,few
CATSRAPGLAGVGEQFF,TGTGCCACCAGCAGAGCCCCGGGACTAGCGGGAGTTGGTGAGCAGTTCTTC,TRBV15,TRBD2,TRBJ2-1,.
CSGAMNTEAFF,TGCAGCGGTGCCATGAACACTGAAGCTTTCTTT,TRBV29-1,.,TRBJ1-1,few
CASRPTGLTPQFF,TGTGCCAGCAGACCCACAGGACTAACACCGCAGTTCTTC,TRBV2,.,TRBJ2-1,.
CASSAFRGIDGEQYF,TGCGCCAGCAGTGCCTTTAGGGGGATTGACGGCGAGCAGTACTTC,TRBV10-2,.,TRBJ2-7,.
CSASRPSYNEQFF,TGCAGTGCTAGCCGCCCAAGTTACAATGAGCAGTTCTTC,TRBV20-1,.,TRBJ2-1,few
CASSLPHDGDRPAYNEQFF,TGTGCCAGCAGCCTCCCCCACGACGGGGACAGACCGGCCTACAATGAGCAGTTCTTC,TRBV4-2,TRBD1,TRBJ2-1,few
CASSLVGTSAYNEQFF,TGTGCCAGCAGCTTAGTGGGGACATCAGCCTACAATGAGCAGTTCTTC,TRBV7-2,.,TRBJ2-1,few
CASTGRGASVRETQYF,TGCGCCAGCACGGGGCGGGGGGCTTCAGTCAGGGAGACCCAGTACTTC,TRBV10-2,TRBD2,TRBJ2-5,few
CATSDSGAARYEQYF,TGTGCCACCAGTGATTCCGGGGCGGCCCGCTACGAGCAGTACTTC,TRBV24-1,.,TRBJ2-7,few
CASSPTSGGIHEQFF,TGTGCCAGCAGCCCGACTAGCGGGGGGATACATGAGCAGTTCTTC,TRBV9,TRBD2,TRBJ2-1,.
CASSWSPGGYTF,TGTGCCAGCAGTTGGAGCCCGGGAGGCTACACCTTC,TRBV5-6,.,TRBJ1-2,.
CASSGRGRGRSTEAFF,TGTGCCAGCAGCGGCCGGGGGAGGGGGCGATCCACTGAAGCTTTCTTT,TRBV7-2,TRBD1,TRBJ1-1,few
CASSRDLQGNYGYTF,TGTGCCAGCAGTCGAGATTTACAGGGAAACTATGGCTACACCTTC,TRBV6-1,.,TRBJ1-2,.
CATSDPLTRNIQYF,TGTGCCACCAGTGACCCCCTCACACGGAACATTCAGTACTTC,TRBV24-1,.,TRBJ2-4,.
CASSQGMEAFF,TGTGCCAGCAGCCAAGGTATGGAAGCTTTCTTT,TRBV3-1,.,TRBJ1-1,.
CASSQIQGSETQYF,TGTGCCAGCAGTCAAATACAGGGGTCGGAGACCCAGTACTTC,TRBV27,TRBD1,TRBJ2-5,.
CASSPDYVRPEAFF,TGTGCCAGCAGCCCGGATTACGTCCGCCCTGAAGCTTTCTTT,TRBV7-2,.,TRBJ1-1,.
CASSLWGQDYGYTF,TGTGCCAGCAGTTTATGGGGACAGGACTATGGCTACACCTTC,TRBV12-3/TRBV12-4,TRBD1,TRBJ1-2,.
CASSLMGGTDTQYF,TGTGCCAGCAGCTTAATGGGGGGCACAGATACGCAGTATTTT,TRBV7-2,.,TRBJ2-3,.
CASSPRAPMGGNTIYF,TGTGCCAGCAGTCCTCGGGCCCCCATGGGGGGAAACACCATATATTTT,TRBV28,.,TRBJ1-3,.
CASSQHDSYNEQFF,TGCGCCAGCAGCCAACACGACTCCTACAATGAGCAGTTCTTC,TRBV4-3,.,TRBJ2-1,.
CASSLRTGAREQYF,TGTGCCAGCAGCTTGCGGACAGGGGCGCGGGAGCAGTACTTC,TRBV5-5,TRBD1,TRBJ2-7,many
CSARGLGGTEAFF,TGCAGTGCTAGAGGACTGGGTGGGACTGAAGCTTTCTTT,TRBV20-1,.,TRBJ1-1,.
CASSLGVAGLTPLHF,TGTGCCAGCAGCTTAGGTGTCGCAGGACTAACACCCCTCCACTTT,TRBV13,.,TRBJ1-6,.
CASSQEGFNEQFF,TGCGCCAGCAGCCAAGAGGGGTTCAATGAGCAGTTCTTC,TRBV4-3,.,TRBJ2-1,.
CASSSTGGVGEKLFF,TGTGCCAGCAGTTCGACAGGGGGTGTAGGAGAAAAACTGTTTTTT,TRBV6-5,TRBD1,TRBJ1-4,.
CATSDSGHGTDTQYF,TGTGCCACCAGTGATTCAGGGCATGGCACAGATACGCAGTATTTT,TRBV24-1,.,TRBJ2-3,few
CSARGLAGSYEQYF,TGCAGTGCTAGGGGACTAGCGGGGTCCTACGAGCAGTACTTC,TRBV20-1,TRBD2,TRBJ2-7,many
CASSLWGRETYEQYF,TGTGCCAGCAGCTTATGGGGGCGGGAAACCTACGAGCAGTACTTC,TRBV7-9,.,TRBJ2-7,.
CSARDRVNYGYTF,TGCAGCGCTAGGGACAGGGTAAACTATGGCTACACCTTC,TRBV29-1,TRBD1,TRBJ1-2,many